The rows below give T cell receptor beta chains drawn from one sample of a study of T cell repertoires in cytomegalovirus infection. The antigens for these receptors are not known. MiXCR, run by TCRdb on the reads, gives a single entry per CDR3 protein. The repertoire has 300,000 to 400,000 distinct CDR3 sequences, roughly 29% of them found once; the top ten carry 15% to 20%. The sample consisted of cultured PBMCs, taken from culture after CMV antigen stimulation. The receptors were gathered from a human donor in good health (CMV status not recorded). Some clones in this sample may be carry-over from other donors' samples. Both conserved end residues are part of each CDR3. The order of the fields is J gene, D gene, V gene, clone size, CDR3 DNA, CDR3 protein. The D gene is left open where the match is weak. Clone sizes are given selectively: once, few, many, or a class where the clone is expanded.

TRBJ2-1	TRBD2	TRBV5-1	few	TGCGCCAGCAGCTTGAAACTAGCGGGAGGAAATGAGCAGTTCTTC	CASSLKLAGGNEQFF
TRBJ1-4	TRBD1	TRBV7-4	-	TGTGCCAGCAGCCTTTTGAGTGGGACAGGGGTTGAAAAACTGTTTTTT	CASSLLSGTGVEKLFF
TRBJ1-1	TRBD1	TRBV5-5	-	TGTGCCAGCAGCACTGACAGGGGCGGGACTGAAGCTTTCTTT	CASSTDRGGTEAFF
TRBJ2-2	TRBD2	TRBV7-6	many	TGTGCCAGCAGCTTAGAGCTAGCGGGGAACACCGGGGAGCTGTTTTTT	CASSLELAGNTGELFF
TRBJ2-7	-	TRBV27	-	TGTGCCAGCAGTTTGACTAAGACCTACGAGCAGTACTTC	CASSLTKTYEQYF
TRBJ1-1	-	TRBV20-1	few	TGCAGTGCCTGTACAGACACTTGGAGCCTTGAAGCTTTCTTT	CSACTDTWSLEAFF
TRBJ1-2	TRBD1	TRBV7-9	-	TGTGCCAGCAGCGGCGGACAGGTTAATAACTATGGCTACACCTTC	CASSGGQVNNYGYTF
TRBJ1-2	-	TRBV6-5	-	TGTGCCAGCAGTTACAGGGGCTCCTACTATGGCTACACCTTC	CASSYRGSYYGYTF
TRBJ1-2	TRBD1	TRBV7-9	few	TGTGCCAGCGGGGGACAGACTAACTATGGCTACACCTTC	CASGGQTNYGYTF
TRBJ1-1	TRBD1	TRBV6-5	few	TGTGCCAGCAGCCGAAACATCCGGGACAGAGGATTAACTTTCTTT	CASSRNIRDRGLTFF
TRBJ1-4	TRBD1	TRBV6-1	many	TGTGCCAGCAGTTCCCCCACCGGGACAGGGAATGAAAAACTGTTTTTT	CASSSPTGTGNEKLFF
TRBJ1-2	TRBD1	TRBV7-9	many	TGTGCCAGCAGCCATGCTCGGGACAGGTCGGAAACCTATGGCTACACCTTC	CASSHARDRSETYGYTF
TRBJ1-4	TRBD1	TRBV28	few	TGTGCCAGCAGTCCAGGGGGTGCGGAAGAAAAACTGTTTTTT	CASSPGGAEEKLFF
TRBJ2-1	-	TRBV7-2	many	TGTGCCAGCAGCTTAGGGCTCGCCTCCTACAATGAGCAGTTCTTC	CASSLGLASYNEQFF
TRBJ2-1	TRBD1	TRBV4-2	many	TGTGCCAGCAGCCAAGAACGTCGGGACAGGGTAAATGAGCAGTTCTTC	CASSQERRDRVNEQFF
TRBJ2-7	-	TRBV7-2	many	TGTGCCAGCAGCCTTACTAAAACCCTTGGGGTATACGAGCAGTACTTC	CASSLTKTLGVYEQYF
TRBJ2-7	TRBD2	TRBV20-1	-	TGCAGTGCGGTACTAGCGGGAGGGTCCTACGAGCAGTACTTC	CSAVLAGGSYEQYF
TRBJ1-1	-	TRBV19	-	TGTGCCAGAGGGGAGAGCGCTTTCTTT	CARGESAFF
TRBJ2-1	-	TRBV6-2/TRBV6-3	few	TGTGCCAGCAGGCCGGGACTTCAATACCATGAGCAGTTCTTC	CASRPGLQYHEQFF
TRBJ1-5	-	TRBV20-1	-	TGCAGTGCTAGGGGGGTTAGCAATCAGCCCCAGCATTTT	CSARGVSNQPQHF
TRBJ2-7	TRBD1	TRBV28	-	TGTGCCAGCAGTTTACGTGATGGTAACGGGGACAGCTATTCCGGGGACTACGAGCAGTACTTC	CASSLRDGNGDSYSGDYEQYF
TRBJ2-4	TRBD2	TRBV7-6	many	TGTGCCAGCAGCTTAGCCGGAGGGACTAGCGGTAACCTAGCCAAAAACATTCAGTACTTC	CASSLAGGTSGNLAKNIQYF
TRBJ2-1	-	TRBV11-3	-	TGTGCCAGCAGCCCCGGGGCGGGACCGAGCTCCTACAATGAGCAGTTCTTC	CASSPGAGPSSYNEQFF
TRBJ1-1	-	TRBV12-3/TRBV12-4	few	TGTGCCAGCAGTACCCACAGGGAAACGAACACTGAAGCTTTCTTT	CASSTHRETNTEAFF
TRBJ2-1	-	TRBV28	few	TGTGCCAGCAGTTTAGCCCTCTTGCGGAGAGCCTACAATGAGCAGTTCTTC	CASSLALLRRAYNEQFF
TRBJ1-2	-	TRBV12-3/TRBV12-4	many	TGTGCCAGCAGTCAGTCGAACTATGGCTACACCTTC	CASSQSNYGYTF
TRBJ1-1	-	TRBV6-6	-	TGTGCCAGCAGTTTAAGGGATGAAGCTTTCTTT	CASSLRDEAFF
TRBJ1-1	TRBD1	TRBV7-8	many	TGTGCCAGCAGCTTAGTAGCCCAGGGGGACGAAGCTTTCTTT	CASSLVAQGDEAFF
TRBJ2-1	-	TRBV7-6	-	TGTGCCAGCAGCTTAGGGTTAGGGGCGGCTGACCTTTACAATGAGCAGTTCTTC	CASSLGLGAADLYNEQFF
TRBJ2-1	-	TRBV6-5	few	TGTGCCAGCAGCGAGATTCAAGGCAATGAGCAGTTCTTC	CASSEIQGNEQFF
TRBJ2-2	TRBD1	TRBV12-3/TRBV12-4	many	TGTGCCAGCAGTACGACAGGGGGTATCGACACCGGGGAGCTGTTTTTT	CASSTTGGIDTGELFF
TRBJ1-1	TRBD1	TRBV7-2	many	TGTGCCAGCAGCTTAGTCGGGACAGAGAACACTGAAGCTTTCTTT	CASSLVGTENTEAFF
TRBJ1-5	-	TRBV20-1	-	TGCAGTCACGGACGGTTGAATCAGCCCCAGCATTTT	CSHGRLNQPQHF
TRBJ2-1	TRBD1	TRBV2	-	TGTGCCAGCAGTGAGGGGACAGGAGTGTCAATGGAGCAGTTCTTC	CASSEGTGVSMEQFF
TRBJ2-1	-	TRBV7-8	few	TGTGCCAGCAGCTCCCGTGCGGATTCCTACAATGAGCAGTTCTTC	CASSSRADSYNEQFF
TRBJ1-2	-	TRBV28	-	TGTGCCAGCCGTCTCTATGGCTACACCTTC	CASRLYGYTF
TRBJ2-7	TRBD2	TRBV28	-	TGTGCCAGCAGTTTTTACCGCGGGACTAGCGGGAGTGGTTACTTC	CASSFYRGTSGSGYF
TRBJ2-2	-	TRBV2	-	TGTGCCAGCAGTTCCGGACAGAGCGCGAACACCGGGGAGCTGTTTTTT	CASSSGQSANTGELFF
TRBJ1-6	-	TRBV7-3	-	TGTGCCAGCAGCTTGAGGCACCCGCCAGGGGACGGTTCACCCCTCCACTTT	CASSLRHPPGDGSPLHF
TRBJ2-2	TRBD2	TRBV9	many	TGTGCCAGCAGCCCCTACTCGAGTAGCGGGAGCTCCGGGGAGCTGTTTTTT	CASSPYSSSGSSGELFF
TRBJ1-2	-	TRBV20-1	few	TGCAGTGCTAGAGAACAGGCTACTAACTATGGCTACACCTTC	CSAREQATNYGYTF
TRBJ2-2	-	TRBV7-8	many	TGTGCCAGCAGTTCGGGACCGCCGGGCACCGGGGAGCTGTTTTTT	CASSSGPPGTGELFF
TRBJ2-2	TRBD1	TRBV6-6	few	TGTGCCAGCAGAATGGACAGGGCGCTGTTTTTT	CASRMDRALFF
TRBJ1-4	TRBD1	TRBV3-1	-	TGTGCCAGCAGCCAGCAGGGGGCGGGAGATGAAAAACTGTTTTTT	CASSQQGAGDEKLFF
TRBJ2-7	-	TRBV12-3/TRBV12-4	-	TGTGCCAGCAGTCCCGAAACGAGGTACGAGCAGTACTTC	CASSPETRYEQYF
TRBJ2-1	-	TRBV6-1	-	TGTGCCAGCACCCCAGGGCTAGCGTCCTACAATGAGCAGTTCTTC	CASTPGLASYNEQFF